This T cell receptor (beta chain) is drawn from a study of blood T cell repertoires in COVID-19. About the research overall: Samples came from the United States, Italy and Spain, spanning acute and convalescent COVID-19.

A COVID-19 case had been met by exposed participants during the 2 weeks before study entry. In the original analysis: Amplification from reference gene primers served as the basis for estimated nucleated cell counts. TCRdb's table, derived via immunoSEQ multiplex PCR, lists solely in-frame clones and lacks some. For V, J and clone size, that table is used; D and trimming come from the DNA. The sample shows fewer than 350,000 clones, roughly 85% of them seen only once. Trimming cost V 0 bases and J 1 base, with 12 bases left between them. The CDR3 runs to 16 residues. Germline V gene sequence: CDR1 SGHRS, CDR2 YFSETQ.

The sequenced sample was PBMCs or T cells enriched from blood (not recorded which). The sequence derives from a woman in her 30s who had been exposed to COVID-19. The J gene is TRBJ2-3, the V gene TRBV5-1, with a weak D call TRBD2 (6 bases). The CDR3 region has the DNA TGCGCCAGCAGCTTGGGTCCTAGCGTGGGCACAGATACGCAGTATTTT. It encodes CASSLGPSVGTDTQYF.